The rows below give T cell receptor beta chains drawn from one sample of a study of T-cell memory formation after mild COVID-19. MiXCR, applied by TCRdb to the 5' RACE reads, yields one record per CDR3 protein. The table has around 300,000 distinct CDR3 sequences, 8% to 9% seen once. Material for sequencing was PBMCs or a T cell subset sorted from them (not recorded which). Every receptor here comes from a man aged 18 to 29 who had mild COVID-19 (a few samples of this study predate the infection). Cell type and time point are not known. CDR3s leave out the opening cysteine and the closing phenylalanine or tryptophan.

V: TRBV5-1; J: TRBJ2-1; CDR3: ASSLPAASSSYNEQF
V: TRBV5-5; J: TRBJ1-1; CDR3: ASSPVFGRTNTEAF
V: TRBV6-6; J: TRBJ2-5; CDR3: ASSSGTSGVTQY
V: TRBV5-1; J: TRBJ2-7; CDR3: ASTSEGDSGGYEQY
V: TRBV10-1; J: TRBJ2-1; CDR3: ASAEGTSGGYEQF
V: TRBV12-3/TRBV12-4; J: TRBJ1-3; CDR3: ASSLAGSRSGNTIY
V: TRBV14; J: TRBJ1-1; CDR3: ASSQDWGPQANTEAF
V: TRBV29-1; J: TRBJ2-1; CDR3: SVVTGGGEQF
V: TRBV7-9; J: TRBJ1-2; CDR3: ASSRGQGLAHGYT
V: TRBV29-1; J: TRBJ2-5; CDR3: SVDTRGRETQY
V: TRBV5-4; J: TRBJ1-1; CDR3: ASSFLSEAF
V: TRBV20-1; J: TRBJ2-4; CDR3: SADTGAGNIQY
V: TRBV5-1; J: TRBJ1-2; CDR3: ASSLIVTGDYGYT
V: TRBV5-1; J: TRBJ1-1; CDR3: ASTLRTLNTEAF
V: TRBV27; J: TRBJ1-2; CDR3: ASSTRLTYGYT
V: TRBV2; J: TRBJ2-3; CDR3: ASSRSGVTDTQY
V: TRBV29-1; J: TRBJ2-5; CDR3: SVQIAGLRETQY
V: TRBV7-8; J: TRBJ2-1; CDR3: ASSLLWESSYNEQF
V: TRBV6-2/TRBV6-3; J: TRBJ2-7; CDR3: ASSYDTSSYEQY
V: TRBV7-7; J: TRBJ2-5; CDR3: ASSPGALAGRETQY
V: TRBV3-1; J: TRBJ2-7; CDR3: ASSLYRGTYEQY
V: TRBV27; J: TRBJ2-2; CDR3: ASSFTSGQPTGELF
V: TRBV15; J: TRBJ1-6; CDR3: ATSGGDSSYNSPLH
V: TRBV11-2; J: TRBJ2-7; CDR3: ASRTSQGGAYEQY
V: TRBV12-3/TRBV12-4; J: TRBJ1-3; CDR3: ASTVDSGNTIY
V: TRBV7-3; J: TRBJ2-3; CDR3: ASSLPSERERADTQY